The 10 T cell receptor beta chains presented below share a single source sample, sequenced in a study of cytomegalovirus exposure and HLA in healthy donors. Assay used: immunoSEQ multiplex PCR; TCRdb lists only in-frame clones, some missing. The sample carries around 240,000 clones, 90% recorded once. The sample consisted of PBMCs. All receptors come from a woman under 30 in good health and CMV-seronegative.

This rearrangement joins TRBV6-1 to TRBJ2-2; D unclear. This CDR3 region has 17 residues. V gave up 3 bases and J gave up 2 bases, with 16 bases separating them. CDR1 is MNHNS and CDR2 is SASEGT in the germline V gene. Here the CDR3 DNA reads TGTGCCAGCAGTGAGGCCCCTGGCCGTGGCAACACCGGGGAGCTGTTTTTT. It encodes CASSEAPGRGNTGELFF.

This clone has a handful of counts. V and J are TRBV2 and TRBJ1-2; D may be TRBD1 (5 bases). Germline values: CDR1 SNHLY, CDR2 FYNNEI. This CDR3 is 14 amino acids long. V gave up 7 bases and J gave up 5 bases, with 17 bases separating them. This CDR3 reads CASTSGQSTYGYTF. In DNA form, the CDR3 reads TGTGCCAGCACGTCAGGGCAGTCAACGTATGGCTACACCTTC.

The chain has TRBV4-3 and TRBJ1-5, with TRBD1 matching over 7 bases. The germline CDR1 and CDR2 sequences are LGHNA and YSLEER. This CDR3 region has 15 residues. The ends lost 0 bases at V and 7 bases at J; junction bases unmatched: 6. The CDR3 DNA reads TGCGCCAGCAGCCAAGAATACGACAGGGCGCAGCCCCAGCATTTT. This sequence encodes CASSQEYDRAQPQHF.

The chain carries TRBV5-1 and TRBJ2-3; D may be TRBD1 (5 bases). The CDR3 covers 15 residues. V lost 0 bases to trimming and J lost 4 bases, with 12 bases between them. The germline V gene has CDR1 SGHRS and CDR2 YFSETQ. The CDR3 spells CASSLAAGRADTQYF. Here the CDR3 DNA reads TGCGCCAGCAGCTTGGCGGCAGGGCGCGCAGATACGCAGTATTTT.

This clone was recorded only once. The J gene is TRBJ2-5, the V gene TRBV25-1; D is uncertain. The V gene's germline CDR1 is MGHDK and CDR2 SYGVNS. Trimming left V 3 bases short and J 5 bases short, with 4 bases between. The CDR3 contains 11 residues. The CDR3 nucleotides read TGTGCCAGCAGTGACCTGGAGACCCAGTACTTC. This translates into CASSDLETQYF.

J is TRBJ1-5 and V is TRBV5-8; the match to TRBD1 covers 8 bases. The CDR3 has 15 amino acids. The germline V gene encodes CDR1 SGHTS and CDR2 YDEGEE. The junction had 6 bases not matched to a gene; V was cut back by 3 bases and J by 4 bases. CDR3 DNA: TGTGCCAGCAGCTCGGACAGGGAACCGAATCAGCCCCAGCATTTT. This codes for CASSSDREPNQPQHF.

V and J are TRBV5-6 and TRBJ2-5, with TRBD2 as a possible D gene (6 bases). CDR3 size: 13 residues. Deletions cut 1 base from V and 3 bases from J, with 7 bases between. Germline V CDR1 and CDR2: SGHDT, YYEEEE. The CDR3 bases are TGTGCCAGCAGCTTGCGCGGGGAAGAGACCCAGTACTTC. Translation gives CASSLRGEETQYF. Filled out from reference TRBV5-6 and TRBJ2-5, the complete variable domain reads DAGVTQSPTHLIKTRGQQVTLRCSPKSGHDTVSWYQQALGQGPQFIFQYYEEEERQRGNFPDRFSGHQFPNYSSELNVNALLLGDSALYLCASSLRGEETQYFGPGTRLLVL.

The chain is built from TRBV18 and TRBJ2-3; 8 nucleotides agree with TRBD2. The CDR3 runs to 16 residues. Germline CDR1 and CDR2: KGHSH and LQKENI. V shed 5 bases and J 0 bases; nucleotides not matched to a gene: 7. The CDR3 DNA reads TGTGCCAGCTCAGTAGTAGCGGGGCAGAGCACAGATACGCAGTATTTT. This sequence encodes CASSVVAGQSTDTQYF. Combining the CDR3 with reference TRBV18 and TRBJ2-3 gives the whole variable domain NAGVMQNPRHLVRRRGQEARLRCSPMKGHSHVYWYRQLPEEGLKFMVYLQKENIIDESGMPKERFSAEFPKEGPSILRIQQVVRGDSAAYFCASSVVAGQSTDTQYFGPGTRLTVL.

DNA of the CDR3: TGTGCCAGCAGCTACCGACTGTGGGATACGCAGTATTTT. It yields the protein CASSYRLWDTQYF. The chain employs TRBV9 and TRBJ2-3; D is undetermined. Germline-derived CDR1 and CDR2 are SGDLS and YYNGEE. This CDR3 has 13 amino acids. Trimming stripped 4 bases from V and 6 bases from J, with 12 bases between.

This clone was seen just once. The chain links TRBV28 to TRBJ1-2, with D possibly matching TRBD1 (6 bases). The CDR3 loop spans 14 amino acids. Germline V lookup: CDR1 MDHEN, CDR2 SYDVKM. V was pared by 6 bases and J by 3 bases, with 14 bases between. CDR3 in DNA: TGTGCCAGCAGGTCTACAGGGTTAGACTATGGCTACACCTTC. It is translated as CASRSTGLDYGYTF.